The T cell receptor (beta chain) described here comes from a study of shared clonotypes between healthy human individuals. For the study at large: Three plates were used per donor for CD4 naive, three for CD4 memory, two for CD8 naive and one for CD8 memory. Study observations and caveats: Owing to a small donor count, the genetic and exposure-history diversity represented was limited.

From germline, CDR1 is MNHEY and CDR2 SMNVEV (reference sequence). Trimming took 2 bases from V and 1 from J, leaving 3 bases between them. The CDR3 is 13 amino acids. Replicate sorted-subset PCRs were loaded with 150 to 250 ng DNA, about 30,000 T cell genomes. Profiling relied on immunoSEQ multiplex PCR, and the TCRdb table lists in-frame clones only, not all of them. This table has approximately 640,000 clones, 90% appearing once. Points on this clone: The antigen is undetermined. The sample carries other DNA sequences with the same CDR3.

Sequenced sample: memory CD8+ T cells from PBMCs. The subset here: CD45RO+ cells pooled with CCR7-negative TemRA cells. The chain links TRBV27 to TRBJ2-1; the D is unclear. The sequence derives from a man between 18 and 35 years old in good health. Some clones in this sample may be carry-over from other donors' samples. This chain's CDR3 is CASSLSSYNEQFF. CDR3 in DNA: TGTGCCAGCAGTTTAAGTTCCTACAATGAGCAGTTCTTC.